This T cell receptor beta chain was sequenced for a study of preoperative IRX-2 immunotherapy in early breast cancer. Treatment in this sample: preoperative locoregional IRX-2 cytokine immunotherapy. Profiling relied on immunoSEQ multiplex PCR, and the TCRdb table lists in-frame clones only, not all of them. The sample carries about 89,000 clones, roughly 89% recorded once. The CDR3 is 15 amino acids. Germline lookup yields CDR1 LNHDA and CDR2 SQIVND (reference sequence). V lost 6 bases and J lost 6; bases outside the gene matches: 10. This sequence joins TRBV19 and TRBJ2-3; 9 bases fit TRBD1. The sequencing used tumor tissue, collected after IRX-2 immunotherapy. This receptor was taken from a human donor with breast cancer. The CDR3 bases are TGTGCCAGTAGATCGGGACAGGGATTTTTGGATACGCAGTATTTT. Amino acids: CASRSGQGFLDTQYF.